The present TCR beta chain was sequenced within a study of low-dose radiotherapy and immunotherapy resistance in tumors. Amplification, which lasted around 20 PCR cycles, used a constant-region primer and V-primer adapter to amplify TCRs. TCRdb recomputed calls from the reads with MiXCR, one row per CDR3 protein. The top ten clones hold less than 9.5% of a sample with approximately 52,000 distinct CDR3 sequences, around a third of them seen once. The sample's time point: after trial treatment. The sample's treatment: LDRT plus nivolumab, ipilimumab, low-dose cyclophosphamide and aspirin (RACIN trial). V lost 2 bases to trimming and J lost 4 bases, with 11 bases between them. The CDR3 loop spans 14 amino acids. Per germline, CDR1 MNHEY and CDR2 SVGAGI.

This sample comprised PBMCs, obtained after low-dose radiotherapy plus immunotherapy. The receptor was isolated from a male donor with rectosigmoid adenocarcinoma. The chain combines TRBV6-5 with TRBJ1-1; D is undetermined. CDR3 sequence (DNA): TGTGCCAGCAGTTACATACGGGGAGGCACTGAAGCTTTCTTT. As protein: CASSYIRGGTEAFF.